This T cell receptor (beta chain) was observed in a study of CD8 T cells in ankylosing spondylitis. Each CDR3 protein is one row after TCRdb ran MiXCR on the 5' RACE reads. The table lists a few hundred thousand distinct CDR3 sequences, approximately 20% of them singletons, with 15% to 20% in the top ten. This clonotype occurred once. Its antigen is currently unknown. General study results and limits: Reports of some motif variants in reactive arthritis synovial fluid and blood predate this one. Among TCR beta sequences, a motif of several highly homologous variants appeared characteristic of ankylosing spondylitis blood.

This CDR3 is built from 17 residues. Per the germline V gene, CDR1 is DFQATT and CDR2 is SNEGSKA (reference sequence). Trimming cost V 1 base and J 2 bases, with 21 bases left between them. The sequence derives from a male donor with ankylosing spondylitis. V gene TRBV20-1 combines with J gene TRBJ2-7; perhaps TRBD2 as D (6 bases). The material sequenced was blood, either unsorted or a sorted T cell fraction (not recorded which). CDR3: CSARGSNSGGEAYEQYF. The CDR3, as DNA: TGCAGTGCTAGAGGCAGCAATAGCGGAGGCGAGGCCTACGAGCAGTACTTC.